Described below is a single TCR beta chain sequence and its context. This CDR3 has 15 residues. With 6 bases clipped from V and 2 bases from J, the junction kept 5 bases outside the gene matches. CDR1 is MDHEN and CDR2 is SYDVKM in the germline V gene. TCRdb's table, derived via immunoSEQ multiplex PCR, lists solely in-frame clones and lacks some. Here the sample spans under 95,000 clones, just under 95% being singletons. This specimen comes from a study of technical replicates of blood from a handful of donors. Sequenced material: T cells isolated from PBMCs. V usage is TRBV28 and J usage is TRBJ2-5, with 11 bases matching TRBD1. This sequence was found in a human donor in good health. The CDR3, as DNA: TGTGCCAGCAGGGCTGGACAGGGGGCTCAAGAGACCCAGTACTTC. Translated: CASRAGQGAQETQYF.